A single sample gave rise to the 28 T cell receptor beta chains below, sequenced in a study of CD8+ T cells in alopecia areata. The sample's treatment: oral pan-JAK inhibitor, 5-10 mg twice daily. As the sequencing template, cDNA was produced by extracting RNA and reverse transcribing it. Method: immunoSEQ multiplex PCR; TCRdb's copy keeps in-frame clones and lacks some. The table includes more than 95,000 clones, around 60% detected once. Sequencing used CD4+ T cells sorted from blood, obtained at week 4, from a patient treated with tofacitinib. All receptors derive from a human donor with alopecia areata.

This chain links TRBV23-1 with TRBJ1-4; D remains ambiguous. TRBV23-1 is an open reading frame, and its role is uncertain. This CDR3 has 15 amino acids. V was pared by 2 bases and J by 0 bases, with 7 bases between. The CDR3 sequence is CASSQREATNEKLFF. For the CDR3, the DNA is TGCGCCAGCAGTCAACGAGAGGCAACTAATGAAAAACTGTTTTTT.

The gene calls are TRBV9 and TRBJ2-3; TRBD2 matches at 11 bases. In germline, CDR1 is SGDLS, CDR2 YYNGEE. This CDR3 contains 18 residues. V shed 0 bases, J shed 5 bases, and the junction held 11 bases outside the gene matches. CDR3 in DNA: TGTGCCAGCAGCGTAGAGGTAGCTAGCGGGGGGCGCGGAGATACGCAGTATTTT. Its translation: CASSVEVASGGRGDTQYF.

This chain joins TRBV7-9 and TRBJ2-5; 7 bases line up with TRBD1. The length of the CDR3 is 14 residues. J lost 1 base, V lost 5 bases, and 4 bases had no gene match. Germline-derived CDR1 and CDR2 are SEHNR and FQNEAQ (reference sequence). As DNA, the CDR3 is TGTGCCAGCAGCCTGGGACAGCTCCAAGAGACCCAGTACTTC. It yields the protein CASSLGQLQETQYF. Full variable domain (missing parts from reference TRBV7-9 and TRBJ2-5): DTGVSQNPRHKITKRGQNVTFRCDPISEHNRLYWYRQTLGQGPEFLTYFQNEAQLEKSRLLSDRFSAERPKGSFSTLEIQRTEQGDSAMYLCASSLGQLQETQYFGPGTRLLVL.

This clone has a handful of counts. The rearrangement joins TRBV29-1 to TRBJ2-3; D is uncertain. Germline V gene sequence: CDR1 SQVTM, CDR2 ANQGSEA. CDR3 length equals 14 residues. With 7 bases removed from V and 8 bases from J, the gap between germline ends came to 22 bases. The CDR3 sequence is CSGGNAPAATTQYF. CDR3 nucleotide sequence: TGCAGCGGGGGAAACGCGCCAGCCGCTACTACGCAGTATTTT.

The sample holds a few counts of this clone. The junction departs from the called germline gene at one end, perhaps through a read error. The rearrangement uses TRBV30 and TRBJ2-4, with TRBD1 matching over 9 bases. Germline V gives CDR1 GTSNPN, CDR2 SVGIG (reference sequence). The CDR3 contains 12 residues. The CDR3 loop reads CAWSVPPDRGDF. CDR3 DNA: TGTGCCTGGAGTGTACCTCCAGACAGGGGGGACTTC.

This clone showed up just a few times. This chain uses TRBV7-9 with TRBJ2-7; possible D gene TRBD2, 6 bases. V was shortened by 7 bases and J by 5 bases, with 21 bases between the two germline ends. The V gene's germline CDR1 is SEHNR and CDR2 FQNEAQ (reference sequence). The CDR3 extends over 15 amino acids. In nucleotides, the CDR3 is TGTGCCAGCAACCCCCCCTGGGCGGAGGGGAACGAGCAGTACTTC. Its translation is CASNPPWAEGNEQYF.

This clone was recorded only once. The chain is built from TRBV25-1 and TRBJ2-2; tentative D call: TRBD1 (6 bases). Per the germline V gene, CDR1 is MGHDK and CDR2 is SYGVNS. The CDR3 is 16 residues long. Trimming left V 5 bases short and J 4 bases short, with 17 bases between. The CDR3, as DNA: TGTGCCAGCAGTCCCCCATCAGGGGTAGGCACCGGGGAGCTGTTTTTT. Its protein is CASSPPSGVGTGELFF. Full variable domain (remainder filled in from reference TRBV25-1 and TRBJ2-2): EADIYQTPRYLVIGTGKKITLECSQTMGHDKMYWYQQDPGMELHLIHYSYGVNSTEKGDLSSESTVSRIRTEHFPLTLESARPSHTSQYLCASSPPSGVGTGELFFGEGSRLTVL.

The chain is built from TRBV27 and TRBJ2-5; a possible D gene is TRBD1 (5 bases). V was trimmed by 5 bases and J by 7 bases, leaving 14 bases between them. There are 13 residues in the CDR3. CDR1 is MNHEY, CDR2 SMNVEV, per germline (reference sequence). CDR3 in amino acids: CASSQQERSTQYF. The CDR3 bases are TGTGCCAGCAGTCAACAGGAACGGTCGACCCAGTACTTC.

V is TRBV7-9 and J is TRBJ1-6; unclear D gene. The CDR3 spans 12 residues. Germline CDR1 is SEHNR and CDR2 is FQNEAQ (reference sequence). The V end lost 2 bases, the J end lost 8 bases, and 4 bases lay between the germline ends. The CDR3 coding sequence is TGTGCCAGCAGCTTATCCTATTCACCCCTCCACTTT. This encodes CASSLSYSPLHF.

The rearrangement joins TRBV10-3 to TRBJ1-2; D is possibly TRBD1 (6 bases). The CDR3 has 14 amino acids. V was shortened by 7 bases and J by 4 bases, with 16 bases between the two germline ends. Germline values: CDR1 ENHRY, CDR2 SYGVKD. CDR3 amino acids: CAINNASGVYGYTF. The DNA for the CDR3 is TGTGCCATCAATAACGCCTCAGGGGTCTATGGCTACACCTTC.

The chain is built from TRBV5-1 and TRBJ2-3; D uncertain. The V and J ends lost 1 base and 2 bases respectively, with 11 bases between them. Germline V gene lookup returns CDR1 SGHRS and CDR2 YFSETQ. The length of the CDR3 is 15 residues. This CDR3 reads CASSLIEPSTDTQYF. DNA for the CDR3: TGCGCCAGCAGCTTGATTGAGCCCTCCACAGATACGCAGTATTTT.

This clone was seen a handful of times. The chain recombines TRBV6-1 with TRBJ2-7; D tentatively reads TRBD1 or TRBD2 (5 bases each). This CDR3 has 17 residues. Germline V gives CDR1 MNHNS, CDR2 SASEGT. The ends were cut back, 2 bases at V and 3 bases at J, with 20 bases in the middle. CDR3 in amino acids: CASSEIRALRGDYEQYF. In nucleotides, the CDR3 is TGTGCCAGCAGTGAAATCAGGGCGCTAAGGGGAGACTACGAGCAGTACTTC.

The chain carries TRBV6-1 and TRBJ1-5; D not resolved. The germline CDR1 and CDR2 sequences are MNHNS and SASEGT. The V end was cut by 3 bases, the J end by 3 bases, with 9 bases between. This CDR3 is built from 14 residues. CDR3 in DNA: TGTGCCAGCAGTGAGTCACAGTTCAATCAGCCCCAGCATTTT. Translation: CASSESQFNQPQHF.

The chain couples TRBV2 to TRBJ2-7, with a possible D match to TRBD1 (6 bases). V shed 5 bases and J shed 5 bases, with 10 bases lying between them. The germline CDR1 and CDR2 sequences are SNHLY and FYNNEI. This CDR3 contains 12 residues. In DNA, the CDR3 is TGTGCCAGCAGTCTACAGGGCCACGAGCAGTACTTC. Its protein is CASSLQGHEQYF.

This clone has a handful of counts. The chain couples TRBV29-1 to TRBJ1-5; 10 bases align to TRBD1. The CDR3 sequence is 14 residues long. Germline values: CDR1 SQVTM, CDR2 ANQGSEA. The trim removed 5 bases at V and 4 bases at J, leaving 5 bases unmatched. The CDR3 sequence is CSVTGQGLNQPQHF. Written as DNA, the CDR3 is TGCAGCGTTACGGGACAGGGGTTAAATCAGCCCCAGCATTTT.

This clone was counted once. The chain has TRBV7-2 and TRBJ2-5; TRBD1 agrees at 9 bases. V gave up 5 bases and J gave up 7 bases; unmatched junction bases: 5. CDR3 length: 13 amino acids. In germline, CDR1 is SGHTA, CDR2 FQGNSA. CDR3 coding DNA: TGTGCCAGCAGCCAGACAGGGGGAGGGACCCAGTACTTC. Translated, it gives CASSQTGGGTQYF.

This clone is medium-sized in the sample. The rearrangement links TRBV29-1 to TRBJ2-7, with TRBD1 matching 7 bases. The CDR3 covers 12 residues. The V gene's germline CDR1 is SQVTM and CDR2 ANQGSEA. J gave up 6 bases and V 4 bases, and 6 bases lay outside the gene matches. CDR3 nucleotide sequence: TGCAGCGTTGGGACAGGATGGGGCGAGCAGTACTTC. Encoded protein: CSVGTGWGEQYF.

This clone has just a few counts. The V gene is TRBV28, the J gene TRBJ2-2; D not resolved. In germline, CDR1 is MDHEN, CDR2 SYDVKM. The CDR3 has 13 residues. V was cut by 5 bases and J by 4 bases, with 8 bases left in between. CDR3 residues: CASSRHVTGELFF. The DNA of the CDR3 is TGTGCCAGCAGTCGACATGTCACCGGGGAGCTGTTTTTT.

This clone was counted only a few times. The chain joins TRBV6-1 to TRBJ2-5; D not resolved. Trimming left V 4 bases short and J 5 bases short, with 20 bases between. Germline lookup yields CDR1 MNHNS and CDR2 SASEGT. The CDR3 runs to 16 residues. The CDR3 spells CASSARRGLSSETQYF. CDR3 DNA: TGTGCCAGCAGTGCCCGGAGAGGCCTATCCTCTGAGACCCAGTACTTC.

The chain joins TRBV27 to TRBJ2-3, with D hard to call. This CDR3 region has 14 residues. Germline V gene lookup returns CDR1 MNHEY and CDR2 SMNVEV (reference sequence). With 4 bases removed from V and 2 bases from J, the gap between germline ends came to 10 bases. The CDR3 loop is CASSSLISTDTQYF. For the CDR3, the DNA is TGTGCCAGCAGTTCTCTCATCTCCACAGATACGCAGTATTTT.

There are many counts of this clone. The genes are TRBV29-1 and TRBJ1-2; possibly TRBD1 for D (5 bases). Germline CDR1 SQVTM, CDR2 ANQGSEA. The CDR3 contains 11 residues. V lost 3 bases and J lost 8, with 10 bases in between. The CDR3 DNA sequence: TGCAGCGTTGAGGGGGTTACGGGCTACACCTTC. Translating gives CSVEGVTGYTF.

A single count supports this clone. The rearrangement uses TRBV6-6 and TRBJ2-7; weak D call: TRBD2 (6 bases). CDR3 length: 15 residues. Trimming removed 8 bases at V and 3 bases at J, with 20 bases between. Germline V gene data show CDR1 as MNHNY and CDR2 as SVGAGI (reference sequence). This CDR3 is CASLQQGGAVYEQYF. In DNA, the CDR3 is TGTGCCAGCCTCCAACAAGGAGGGGCGGTCTACGAGCAGTACTTC.

The chain carries TRBV28 and TRBJ1-1; 7 nucleotides agree with TRBD1. Germline CDR1 and CDR2: MDHEN and SYDVKM. The V gene end was trimmed by 5 bases and the J gene end by 1 base; junction bases not matched to a gene: 7. The CDR3 covers 15 residues. The DNA of the CDR3 is TGTGCCAGCAGTCCGGGACAGCTTAAGAACACTGAAGCTTTCTTT. Residues: CASSPGQLKNTEAFF.

This chain joins TRBV25-1 and TRBJ1-2, with 10 positions matching TRBD1. CDR1 is MGHDK and CDR2 is SYGVNS in the germline V gene. V lost 4 bases, J lost 4 bases, and 6 bases stayed unmatched. The CDR3 has 15 residues. The CDR3 DNA reads TGTGCCAGCAGTGCCCTCCGGGACAGGGGCTATGGCTACACCTTC. Amino acid sequence: CASSALRDRGYGYTF.

The chain combines TRBV7-2 with TRBJ2-7; 9 nucleotides agree with TRBD2. Germline assignment: CDR1 SGHTA and CDR2 FQGNSA. The junction had 3 bases not matched to a gene; V was cut back by 5 bases and J by 4 bases. CDR3 length: 13 residues. CDR3 loop: CASSRSGSYEQYF. DNA for the CDR3: TGTGCCAGCAGCCGTAGCGGGAGTTACGAGCAGTACTTC.

This clone was recorded a few times. The genes are TRBV10-3 and TRBJ1-2, with a possible D match to TRBD1 (5 bases). The CDR3 is 14 amino acids. The V and J ends lost 2 bases and 4 bases respectively, with 11 bases between them. Germline loops: CDR1 ENHRY, CDR2 SYGVKD. CDR3 sequence: CAISEDGGTYGYTF. In DNA form, the CDR3 reads TGTGCCATCAGTGAGGATGGGGGTACCTATGGCTACACCTTC.

This clone was seen a few times. This CDR3 is also generated by other DNA sequences in the sample. V gene TRBV29-1 combines with J gene TRBJ1-2; 8 bases match TRBD1. CDR1 is SQVTM and CDR2 is ANQGSEA in the germline V gene. V shed 7 bases and J 8 bases; nucleotides not matched to a gene: 6. The CDR3 extends over 11 amino acids. CDR3 nucleotides: TGCAGCGGCCGGACAGGGAACGGCTACACCTTC. Translation: CSGRTGNGYTF.

Notes on this clone: A read error is the likely source, as a far larger clone sits one nucleotide away. The chain joins TRBV5-4 to TRBJ1-4; the D gene is possibly TRBD1 (5 bases). The germline V gene has CDR1 SGHNT and CDR2 YYREEE (reference sequence). The CDR3 spans 15 residues. The CDR3 sequence: CANSFTQATNEKLFF. The CDR3 DNA reads as TGTGCCAACAGCTTTACACAGGCAACTAATGAAAAACTGTTTTTT.